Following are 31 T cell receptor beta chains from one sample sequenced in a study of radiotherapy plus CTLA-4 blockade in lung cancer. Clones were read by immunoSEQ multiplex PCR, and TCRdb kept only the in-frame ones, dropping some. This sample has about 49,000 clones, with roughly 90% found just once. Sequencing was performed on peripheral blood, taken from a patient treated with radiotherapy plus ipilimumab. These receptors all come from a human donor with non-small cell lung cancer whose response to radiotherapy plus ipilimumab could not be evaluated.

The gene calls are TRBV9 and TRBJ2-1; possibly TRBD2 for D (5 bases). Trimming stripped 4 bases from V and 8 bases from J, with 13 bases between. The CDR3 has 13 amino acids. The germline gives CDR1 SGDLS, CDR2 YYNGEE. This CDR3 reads CASSFLAGDEQFF. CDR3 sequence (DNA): TGTGCCAGCAGCTTCCTAGCCGGGGATGAGCAGTTCTTC.

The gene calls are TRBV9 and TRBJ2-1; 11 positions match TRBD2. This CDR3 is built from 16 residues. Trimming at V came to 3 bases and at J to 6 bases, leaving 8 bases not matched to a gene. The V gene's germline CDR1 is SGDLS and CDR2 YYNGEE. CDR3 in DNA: TGTGCCAGCAGCGGCAAACTAGCGGGGGATATCAATGAGCAGTTCTTC. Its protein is CASSGKLAGDINEQFF.

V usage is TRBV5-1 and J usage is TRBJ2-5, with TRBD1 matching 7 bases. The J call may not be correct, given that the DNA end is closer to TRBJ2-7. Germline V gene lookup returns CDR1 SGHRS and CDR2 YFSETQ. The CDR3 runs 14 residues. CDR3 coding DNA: TGCGCCAGCAGCCTGACAGGGTTGCCCTACGAGCAGTACTTC. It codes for CASSLTGLPYEQYF.

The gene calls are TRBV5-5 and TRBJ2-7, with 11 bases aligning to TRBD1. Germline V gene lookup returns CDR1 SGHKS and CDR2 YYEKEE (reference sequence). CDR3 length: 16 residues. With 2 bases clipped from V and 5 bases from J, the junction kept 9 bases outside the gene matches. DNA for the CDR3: TGTGCCAGCAGCTTCCACCCCCGGGACAGGGGGGACGAGCAGTACTTC. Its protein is CASSFHPRDRGDEQYF.

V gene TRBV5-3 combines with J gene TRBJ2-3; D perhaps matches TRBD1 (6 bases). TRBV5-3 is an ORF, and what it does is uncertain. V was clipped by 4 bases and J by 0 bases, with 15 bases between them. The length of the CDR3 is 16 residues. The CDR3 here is CARSLTGQPSTDTQYF. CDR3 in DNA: TGTGCCAGAAGCCTTACGGGACAACCTAGCACAGATACGCAGTATTTT.

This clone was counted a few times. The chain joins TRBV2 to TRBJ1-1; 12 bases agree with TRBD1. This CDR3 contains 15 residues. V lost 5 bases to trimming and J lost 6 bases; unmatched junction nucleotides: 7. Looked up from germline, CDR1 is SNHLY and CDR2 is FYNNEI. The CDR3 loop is CASSKGGQGAAEAFF. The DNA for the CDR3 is TGTGCCAGCAGTAAAGGGGGACAGGGGGCGGCTGAAGCTTTCTTT.

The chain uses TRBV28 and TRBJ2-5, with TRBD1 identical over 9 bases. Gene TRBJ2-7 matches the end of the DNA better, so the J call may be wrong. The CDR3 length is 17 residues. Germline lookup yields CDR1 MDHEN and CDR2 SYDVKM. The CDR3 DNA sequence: TGTGCCAGCAGACCGCCGGGAGCGGGACAGGGTTTTTACGAGCAGTACTTC. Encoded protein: CASRPPGAGQGFYEQYF.

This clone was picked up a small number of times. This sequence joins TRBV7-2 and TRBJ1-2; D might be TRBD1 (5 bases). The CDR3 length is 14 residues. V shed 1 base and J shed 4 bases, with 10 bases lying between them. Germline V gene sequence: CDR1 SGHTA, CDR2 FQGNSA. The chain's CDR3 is CASSLVGGSYGYTF. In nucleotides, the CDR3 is TGTGCCAGCAGCTTAGTGGGGGGGTCCTATGGCTACACCTTC.

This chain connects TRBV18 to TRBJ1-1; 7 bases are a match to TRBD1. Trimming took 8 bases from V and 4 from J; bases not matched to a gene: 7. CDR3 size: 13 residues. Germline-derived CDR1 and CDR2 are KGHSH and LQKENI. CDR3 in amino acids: CASLSTGATEAFF. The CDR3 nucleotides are TGTGCCAGCCTTTCAACAGGGGCCACTGAAGCTTTCTTT.

The CDR3 region is CASSWLRGPGNEQFF. In nucleotides, the CDR3 is TGTGCCAGCAGTTGGTTACGAGGGCCGGGGAATGAGCAGTTCTTC. The chain uses TRBV6-5 and TRBJ2-1, with D perhaps matching TRBD2 (5 bases). Germline V gene data show CDR1 as MNHEY and CDR2 as SVGAGI. The CDR3 is made up of 15 amino acids. V lost 4 bases to trimming and J lost 7 bases, with 17 bases between them.

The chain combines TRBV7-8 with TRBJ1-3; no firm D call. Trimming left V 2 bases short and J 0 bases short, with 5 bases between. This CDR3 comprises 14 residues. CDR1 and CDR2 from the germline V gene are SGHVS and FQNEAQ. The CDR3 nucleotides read TGTGCCAGCAGCTTAATAGACTCTGGAAACACCATATATTTT. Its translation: CASSLIDSGNTIYF.

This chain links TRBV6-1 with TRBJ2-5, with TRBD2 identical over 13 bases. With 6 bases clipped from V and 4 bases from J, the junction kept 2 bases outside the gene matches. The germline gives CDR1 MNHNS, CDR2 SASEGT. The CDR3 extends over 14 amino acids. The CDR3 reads CASRTSGGGETQYF. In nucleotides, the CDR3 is TGTGCCAGCAGAACTAGCGGGGGGGGAGAGACCCAGTACTTC.

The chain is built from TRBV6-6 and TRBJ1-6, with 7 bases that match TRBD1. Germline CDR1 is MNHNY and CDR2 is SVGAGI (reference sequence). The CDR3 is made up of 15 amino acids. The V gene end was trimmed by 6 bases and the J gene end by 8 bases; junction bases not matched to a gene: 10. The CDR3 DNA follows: TGTGCCAGCAGCCGACAGGGCCTACGGGATTCACCCCTCCACTTT. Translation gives CASSRQGLRDSPLHF.

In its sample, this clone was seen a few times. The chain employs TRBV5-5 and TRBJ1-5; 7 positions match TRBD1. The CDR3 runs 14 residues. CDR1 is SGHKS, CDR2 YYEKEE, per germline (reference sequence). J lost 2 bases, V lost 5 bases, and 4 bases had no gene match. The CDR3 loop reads CASRWGTGNQPQHF. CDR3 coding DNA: TGTGCCAGCAGATGGGGGACAGGCAATCAGCCCCAGCATTTT.

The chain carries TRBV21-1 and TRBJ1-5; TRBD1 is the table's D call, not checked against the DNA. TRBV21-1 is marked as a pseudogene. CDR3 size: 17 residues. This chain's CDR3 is CASSKIPFRGENQPQHF. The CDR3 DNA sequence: TGTGCCAGCAGCAAAATCCCCTTCAGGGGGGAAAATCAGCCCCAGCATTTT.

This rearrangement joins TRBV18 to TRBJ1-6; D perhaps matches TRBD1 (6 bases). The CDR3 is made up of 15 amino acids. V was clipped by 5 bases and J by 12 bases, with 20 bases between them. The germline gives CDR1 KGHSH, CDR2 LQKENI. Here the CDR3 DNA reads TGTGCCAGCTCAGAAGGGGCAGGGGATCCTATACCCCTCCACTTT. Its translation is CASSEGAGDPIPLHF.

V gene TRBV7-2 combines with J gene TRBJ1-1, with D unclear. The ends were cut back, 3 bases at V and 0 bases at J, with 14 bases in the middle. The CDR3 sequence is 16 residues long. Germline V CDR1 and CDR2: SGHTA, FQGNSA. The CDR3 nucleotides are TGTGCCAGCAGCTTGATTTCCCGAGCAATGAACACTGAAGCTTTCTTT. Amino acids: CASSLISRAMNTEAFF. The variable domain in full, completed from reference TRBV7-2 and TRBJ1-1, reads GAGVSQSPSNKVTEKGKDVELRCDPISGHTALYWYRQSLGQGLEFLIYFQGNSAPDKSGLPSDRFSAERTGGSVSTLTIQRTQQEDSAVYLCASSLISRAMNTEAFFGQGTRLTVV.

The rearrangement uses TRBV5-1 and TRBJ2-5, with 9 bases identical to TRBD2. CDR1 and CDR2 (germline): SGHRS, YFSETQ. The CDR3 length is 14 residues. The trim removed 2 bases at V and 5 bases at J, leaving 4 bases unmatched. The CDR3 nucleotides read TGCGCCAGCAGCTTCGGCGGGGGGGCGGAGACCCAGTACTTC. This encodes CASSFGGGAETQYF.

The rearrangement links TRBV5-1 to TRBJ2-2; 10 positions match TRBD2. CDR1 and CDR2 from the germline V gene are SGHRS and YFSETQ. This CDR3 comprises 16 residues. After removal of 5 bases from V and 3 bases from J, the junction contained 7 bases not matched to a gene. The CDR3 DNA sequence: TGCGCCAGCAGGAGCGGGGGGGCCCAGGACACCGGGGAGCTGTTTTTT. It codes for CASRSGGAQDTGELFF.

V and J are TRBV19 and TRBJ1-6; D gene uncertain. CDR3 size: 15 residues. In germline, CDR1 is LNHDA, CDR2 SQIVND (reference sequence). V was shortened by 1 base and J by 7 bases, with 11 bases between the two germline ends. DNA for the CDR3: TGTGCCAGTAGTATAGGACCAGTGGAGAATTCACCCCTCCACTTT. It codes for CASSIGPVENSPLHF. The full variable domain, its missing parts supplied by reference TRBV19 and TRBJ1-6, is DGGITQSPKYLFRKEGQNVTLSCEQNLNHDAMYWYRQDPGQGLRLIYYSQIVNDFQKGDIAEGYSVSREKKESFPLTVTSAQKNPTAFYLCASSIGPVENSPLHFGNGTRLTVT.

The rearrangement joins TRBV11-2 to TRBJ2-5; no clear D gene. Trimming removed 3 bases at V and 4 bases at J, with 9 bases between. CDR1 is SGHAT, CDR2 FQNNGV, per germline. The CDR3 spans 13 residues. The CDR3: CASSFSPPETQYF. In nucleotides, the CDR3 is TGTGCCAGCAGCTTTAGCCCGCCAGAGACCCAGTACTTC.

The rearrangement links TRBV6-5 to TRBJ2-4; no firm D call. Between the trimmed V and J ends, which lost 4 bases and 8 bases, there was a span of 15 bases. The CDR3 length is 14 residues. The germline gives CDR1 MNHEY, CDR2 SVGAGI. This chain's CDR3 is CASSSPELPDIQYF. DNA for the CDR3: TGTGCCAGCAGTTCCCCGGAGTTACCAGACATTCAGTACTTC.

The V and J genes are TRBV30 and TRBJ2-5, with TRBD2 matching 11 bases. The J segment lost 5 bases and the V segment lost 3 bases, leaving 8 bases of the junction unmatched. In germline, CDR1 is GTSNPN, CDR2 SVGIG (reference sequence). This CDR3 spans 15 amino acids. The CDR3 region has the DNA TGTGCCTGGAGGAGGGTAGCGGGAGGGCCGGAGACCCAGTACTTC. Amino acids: CAWRRVAGGPETQYF.

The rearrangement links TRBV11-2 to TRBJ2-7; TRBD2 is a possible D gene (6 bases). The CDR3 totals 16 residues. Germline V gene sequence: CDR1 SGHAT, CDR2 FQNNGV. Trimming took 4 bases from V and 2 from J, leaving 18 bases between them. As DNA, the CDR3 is TGTGCCAGCAGCTCCGCCACCGCTAGCGTGCCCTACGAGCAGTACTTC. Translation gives CASSSATASVPYEQYF.

CDR3 DNA: TGTGCCAGCAGCCGGAGGGGGGACAGCTCCACAGATACGCAGTATTTT. Amino acid sequence: CASSRRGDSSTDTQYF. This sequence joins TRBV9 and TRBJ2-3, with D perhaps matching TRBD1 (7 bases). The CDR3 is 16 residues long. V lost 4 bases and J lost 2, with 17 bases in between. Germline lookup yields CDR1 SGDLS and CDR2 YYNGEE.

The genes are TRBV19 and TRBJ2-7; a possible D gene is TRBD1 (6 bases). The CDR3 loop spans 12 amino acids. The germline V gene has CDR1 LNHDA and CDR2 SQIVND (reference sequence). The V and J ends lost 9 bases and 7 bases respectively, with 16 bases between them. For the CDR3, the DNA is TGTGCCAGCAATGACAGGCTGGGGGAGCAGTACTTC. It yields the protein CASNDRLGEQYF.

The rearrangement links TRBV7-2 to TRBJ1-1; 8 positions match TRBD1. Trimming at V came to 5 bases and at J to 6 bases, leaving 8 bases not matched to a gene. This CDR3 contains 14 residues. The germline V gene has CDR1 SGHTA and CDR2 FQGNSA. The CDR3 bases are TGTGCCAGCAGCGGACAGGGCTGGGGCGCTGAAGCTTTCTTT. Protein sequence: CASSGQGWGAEAFF.

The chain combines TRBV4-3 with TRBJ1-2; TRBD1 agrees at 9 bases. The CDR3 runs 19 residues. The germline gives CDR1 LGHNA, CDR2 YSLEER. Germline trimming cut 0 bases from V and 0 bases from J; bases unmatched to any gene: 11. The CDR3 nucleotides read TGCGCCAGCAGCCAAGATCGTGGAACAGGGGGCATCGCTAACTATGGCTACACCTTC. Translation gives CASSQDRGTGGIANYGYTF.

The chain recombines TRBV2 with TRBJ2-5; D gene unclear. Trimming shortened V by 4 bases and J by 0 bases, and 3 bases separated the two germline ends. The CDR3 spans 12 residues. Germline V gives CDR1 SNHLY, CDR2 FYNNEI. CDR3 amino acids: CASSGDQETQYF. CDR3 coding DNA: TGTGCCAGCAGTGGAGACCAAGAGACCCAGTACTTC. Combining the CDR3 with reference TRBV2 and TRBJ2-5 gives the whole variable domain EPEVTQTPSHQVTQMGQEVILRCVPISNHLYFYWYRQILGQKVEFLVSFYNNEISEKSEIFDDQFSVERPDGSNFTLKIRSTKLEDSAMYFCASSGDQETQYFGPGTRLLVL.

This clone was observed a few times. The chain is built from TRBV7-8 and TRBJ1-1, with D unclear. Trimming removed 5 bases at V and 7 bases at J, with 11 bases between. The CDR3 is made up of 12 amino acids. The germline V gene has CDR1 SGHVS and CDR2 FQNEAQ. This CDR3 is CASSREHSEAFF. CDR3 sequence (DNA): TGTGCCAGCAGCCGCGAACACAGTGAAGCTTTCTTT.

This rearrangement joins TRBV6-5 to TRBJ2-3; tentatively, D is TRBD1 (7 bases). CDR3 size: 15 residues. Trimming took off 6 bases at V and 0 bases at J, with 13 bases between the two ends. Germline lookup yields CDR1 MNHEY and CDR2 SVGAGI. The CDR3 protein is CASSRGTVSTDTQYF. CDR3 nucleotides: TGTGCCAGCAGCCGGGGGACAGTCAGCACAGATACGCAGTATTTT.